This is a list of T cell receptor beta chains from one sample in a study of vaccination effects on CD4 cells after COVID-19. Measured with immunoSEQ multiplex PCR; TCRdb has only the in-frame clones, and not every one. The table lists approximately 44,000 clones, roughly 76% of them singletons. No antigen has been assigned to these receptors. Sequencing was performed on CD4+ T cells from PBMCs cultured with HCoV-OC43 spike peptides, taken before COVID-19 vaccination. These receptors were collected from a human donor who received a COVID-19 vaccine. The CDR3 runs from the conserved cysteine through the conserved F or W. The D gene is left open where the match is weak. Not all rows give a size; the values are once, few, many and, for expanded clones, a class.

cdr3_aa: CASSLLSGGGIEQYF
cdr3_nt: TGTGCCAGCAGCTTACTTAGCGGGGGGGGAATCGAGCAGTACTTC
j_call: TRBJ2-7
d_call: TRBD2
v_call: TRBV7-2
clone_size: -

cdr3_aa: CAISEMREAVSPGARDTQYF
cdr3_nt: TGTGCCATCAGTGAAATGCGAGAGGCGGTATCCCCGGGAGCTAGAGATACGCAGTATTTT
j_call: TRBJ2-3
d_call: -
v_call: TRBV10-3
clone_size: -

cdr3_aa: CASGRTLGELFF
cdr3_nt: TGTGCCAGCGGGCGAACCCTCGGCGAGCTGTTTTTT
j_call: TRBJ2-2
d_call: -
v_call: TRBV28
clone_size: -

cdr3_aa: CASSRPGLAGGCEQYF
cdr3_nt: TGCGCCAGCAGTCGTCCGGGACTAGCGGGAGGTTGCGAGCAGTACTTC
j_call: TRBJ2-7
d_call: TRBD2
v_call: TRBV23-1
clone_size: -

cdr3_aa: CASSYTGRRTFEAQYF
cdr3_nt: TGTGCCAGCAGTTACACGGGGCGTCGCACCTTCGAGGCCCAGTACTTC
j_call: TRBJ2-5
d_call: -
v_call: TRBV7-2
clone_size: -

cdr3_aa: CASSLATEQYF
cdr3_nt: TGTGCCAGCAGCTTAGCCACCGAGCAGTACTTC
j_call: TRBJ2-7
d_call: -
v_call: TRBV7-2
clone_size: -

cdr3_aa: CASSYSMLAGDVYEQYF
cdr3_nt: TGTGCCAGCAGTTACTCGATGCTAGCGGGGGACGTCTACGAGCAGTACTTC
j_call: TRBJ2-7
d_call: TRBD2
v_call: TRBV6-2/TRBV6-3
clone_size: few

cdr3_aa: CASSLGQGKTEAFF
cdr3_nt: TGTGCCAGCAGCCTCGGACAGGGGAAAACTGAAGCTTTCTTT
j_call: TRBJ1-1
d_call: TRBD1
v_call: TRBV9
clone_size: -

cdr3_aa: CASSESGGAYNEQFF
cdr3_nt: TGTGCCAGCAGTGAATCGGGGGGGGCTTACAATGAGCAGTTCTTC
j_call: TRBJ2-1
d_call: TRBD2
v_call: TRBV2
clone_size: -

cdr3_aa: CASSDYTGELFF
cdr3_nt: TGTGCCAGCTCAGACTACACCGGGGAGCTGTTTTTT
j_call: TRBJ2-2
d_call: -
v_call: TRBV2
clone_size: -